This section outlines one T cell receptor beta chain sequence together with its context. Its antigen is unknown. V was pared by 7 bases and J by 2 bases, with 14 bases between. The CDR3 is 14 residues long. The germline V gene has CDR1 MDHEN and CDR2 SYDVKM. A second 7 to 11 cycle PCR used barcoded and J-beta primers. TCRdb independently ran MiXCR on the 5' RACE reads; one entry per CDR3 protein. The sample comprises about 1,400,000 distinct CDR3 sequences, around 55% of which are singletons, and 6.7% rests with the top ten. The data were taken from a study of blood T cells in healthy people across ages. The study, taken as a whole, reports: Aged donors had fewer naive CD4+ cells and lower diversity than long-lived donors.

The chain couples TRBV28 to TRBJ2-5; a possible D gene is TRBD1 (5 bases). The sample was blood. The clonotype was recovered from a man younger than 35 in good health. CDR3 nucleotide sequence: TGTGCCAGCATCCCATGGGCAGGGCAAGAGACCCAGTACTTC. It codes for CASIPWAGQETQYF.